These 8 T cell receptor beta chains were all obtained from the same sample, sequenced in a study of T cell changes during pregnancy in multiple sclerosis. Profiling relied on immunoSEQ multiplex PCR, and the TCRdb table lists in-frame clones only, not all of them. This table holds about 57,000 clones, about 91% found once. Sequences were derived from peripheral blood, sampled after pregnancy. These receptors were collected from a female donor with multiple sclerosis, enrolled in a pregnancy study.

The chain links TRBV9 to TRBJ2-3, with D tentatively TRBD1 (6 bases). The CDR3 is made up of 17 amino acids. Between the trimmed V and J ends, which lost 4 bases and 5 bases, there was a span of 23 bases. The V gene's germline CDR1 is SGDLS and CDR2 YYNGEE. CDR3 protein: CASSHPQEWGQGDTQYF. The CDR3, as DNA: TGTGCCAGCAGCCACCCTCAGGAGTGGGGGCAGGGAGATACGCAGTATTTT.

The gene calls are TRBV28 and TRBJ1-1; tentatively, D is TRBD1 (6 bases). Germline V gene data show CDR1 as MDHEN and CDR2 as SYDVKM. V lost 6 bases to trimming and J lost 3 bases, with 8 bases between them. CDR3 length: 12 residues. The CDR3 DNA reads TGTGCCAGCAGGGACAGATACACTGAAGCTTTCTTT. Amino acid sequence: CASRDRYTEAFF.

CDR3 DNA: TGTGCCAGCTCTCTCTATCCTGAAAAACTGTTTTTT. Its translation: CASSLYPEKLFF. The V and J genes are TRBV18 and TRBJ1-4; D unclear. The CDR3 is made up of 12 amino acids. Germline CDR1 is KGHSH and CDR2 is LQKENI. V was clipped by 6 bases and J by 7 bases, with 9 bases between them.

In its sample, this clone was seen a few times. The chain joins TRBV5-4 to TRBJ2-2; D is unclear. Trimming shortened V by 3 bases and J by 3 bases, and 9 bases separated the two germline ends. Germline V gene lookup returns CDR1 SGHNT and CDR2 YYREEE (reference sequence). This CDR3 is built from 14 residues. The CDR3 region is CASSSPSYTGELFF. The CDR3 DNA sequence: TGTGCCAGCAGCTCTCCTTCGTACACCGGGGAGCTGTTTTTT.

CDR3 sequence: CAISETGGLGNQPQHF. CDR3 nucleotides: TGTGCCATCAGTGAGACAGGGGGTTTAGGCAATCAGCCCCAGCATTTT. V gene TRBV10-3 combines with J gene TRBJ1-5; 8 nucleotides line up with TRBD1. CDR1 and CDR2 (germline): ENHRY, SYGVKD. J was trimmed by 2 bases and V by 2 bases; bases with no gene match: 5. This CDR3 is 16 amino acids long.

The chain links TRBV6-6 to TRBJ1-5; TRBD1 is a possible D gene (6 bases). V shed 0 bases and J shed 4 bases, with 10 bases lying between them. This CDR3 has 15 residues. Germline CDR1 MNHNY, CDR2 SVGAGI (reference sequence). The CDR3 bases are TGTGCCAGCAGTTACTCTGGGACATCAAATCAGCCCCAGCATTTT. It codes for CASSYSGTSNQPQHF.

The CDR3 DNA sequence: TGTGCCACCAGCCCTAGACTAGCGGGGAGCTACAATGAGCAGTTCTTC. It yields the protein CATSPRLAGSYNEQFF. The J gene is TRBJ2-1, the V gene TRBV15, with TRBD2 matching over 11 bases. The germline gives CDR1 LNHNV, CDR2 YYDKDF (reference sequence). Germline trimming cut 5 bases from V and 3 bases from J; bases unmatched to any gene: 6. This CDR3 contains 16 residues.

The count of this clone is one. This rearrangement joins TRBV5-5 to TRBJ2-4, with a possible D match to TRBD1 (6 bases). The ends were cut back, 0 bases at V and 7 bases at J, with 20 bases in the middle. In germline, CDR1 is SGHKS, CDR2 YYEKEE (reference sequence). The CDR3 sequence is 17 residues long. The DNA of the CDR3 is TGTGCCAGCAGCTTGGATTTGGGGGCGGCAGGGATGAACATTCAGTACTTC. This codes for CASSLDLGAAGMNIQYF.